The 18 T cell receptor beta chains given below trace back to one sample, sequenced in a study of T-cell reconstitution after alpha-beta-depleted transplantation in children. As it was prepared, the TCRbeta library received unique molecular identifiers. From the PCR reads, TCRdb called clonotypes with MiXCR, one entry per CDR3 protein. In the table there are fewer than 750,000 distinct CDR3 sequences, approximately 30% of which are singletons. Here the sequenced sample was PBMCs, taken before TCRalphabeta/CD19-depleted stem cell transplant. The receptors originated from a boy under two years old with Wiskott-Aldrich syndrome, due to receive a stem cell transplant.

The V and J genes are TRBV2 and TRBJ2-7; D might be TRBD2 (5 bases). Trimming pared 8 bases from V and 4 bases from J, leaving 9 bases between. Germline assignment: CDR1 SNHLY and CDR2 FYNNEI. The length of the CDR3 is 11 residues. CDR3 sequence: CASAGAYEQYF. The CDR3 region has the DNA TGTGCCAGCGCGGGTGCGTACGAGCAGTACTTC.

This clonotype was observed a handful of times. This chain uses TRBV10-3 with TRBJ2-7; D remains unclear. V dropped 3 bases and J dropped 6 bases, with 3 bases sitting between them. CDR3 length: 10 amino acids. CDR1 ENHRY and CDR2 SYGVKD come from the germline V gene. CDR3 sequence reads: CAISDREQYF. The DNA for the CDR3 is TGTGCCATCAGTGATCGCGAGCAGTACTTC.

The chain carries TRBV5-1 and TRBJ2-6, with TRBD1 matching 7 bases. V lost 3 bases, J lost 3 bases, and 0 bases stayed unmatched. This CDR3 region has 14 residues. Germline V gene lookup returns CDR1 SGHRS and CDR2 YFSETQ. The CDR3 sequence is CASSYRGGANVLTF. CDR3 nucleotide sequence: TGCGCCAGCAGCTACAGGGGTGGGGCCAACGTCCTGACTTTC.

This clonotype was recorded a few times. The chain joins TRBV7-7 to TRBJ2-1; D perhaps matches TRBD2 (6 bases). Germline V gene data show CDR1 as SSHAT and CDR2 as FNYEAQ (reference sequence). The CDR3 is 13 residues long. Trimming shortened V by 3 bases and J by 9 bases, and 12 bases separated the two germline ends. The CDR3 reads CASSFQGGGEQFF. The CDR3 DNA reads as TGTGCCAGCAGCTTCCAGGGAGGCGGTGAGCAGTTCTTC.

This clonotype was counted between two and nine times. The chain is built from TRBV6-1 and TRBJ1-6; 12 bases line up with TRBD1. CDR1 is MNHNS, CDR2 SASEGT, per germline. The CDR3 is made up of 16 amino acids. J lost 10 bases, V lost 6 bases, and 10 bases had no gene match. The CDR3 nucleotides read TGTGCCAGCAGGCGCGGGACAGGGGGCGAGAGATCACCCCTCCACTTT. As protein: CASRRGTGGERSPLHF.

In its sample, this clonotype was seen a few times. The chain links TRBV18 to TRBJ2-1, with D perhaps matching TRBD1 or TRBD2 (5 bases each). Germline CDR1 and CDR2: KGHSH and LQKENI. V lost 2 bases and J lost 9, with 14 bases in between. The CDR3 consists of 14 residues. In DNA form, the CDR3 reads TGTGCCAGCTCACCAGGGACGGGGTTCGTTGAGCAGTTCTTC. Translation gives CASSPGTGFVEQFF. Filled out from reference TRBV18 and TRBJ2-1, the complete variable domain reads NAGVMQNPRHLVRRRGQEARLRCSPMKGHSHVYWYRQLPEEGLKFMVYLQKENIIDESGMPKERFSAEFPKEGPSILRIQQVVRGDSAAYFCASSPGTGFVEQFFGPGTRLTVL.

V is TRBV6-5 and J is TRBJ2-7, with 7 bases aligning to TRBD1. V gave up 2 bases and J gave up 3 bases; unmatched junction bases: 1. The CDR3 covers 13 residues. Germline values: CDR1 MNHEY, CDR2 SVGAGI. The CDR3 DNA reads as TGTGCCAGCAGTTACGGGGACAGCTACGAGCAGTACTTC. Protein product: CASSYGDSYEQYF.

The chain's CDR3 is CSARSGLEQYF. CDR3 nucleotides: TGCAGTGCTAGGTCGGGGCTCGAGCAGTACTTC. The chain couples TRBV20-1 to TRBJ2-7; possibly TRBD1 or TRBD2 for D (5 bases each). Trimming cost V 3 bases and J 6 bases, with 9 bases left between them. CDR3 length: 11 amino acids. Germline CDR1 reads DFQATT; CDR2 reads SNEGSKA (reference sequence).

There are many counts of this clonotype. The chain recombines TRBV5-1 with TRBJ2-3; D call uncertain. V shed 0 bases and J shed 2 bases, with 7 bases lying between them. This CDR3 region has 14 residues. Looked up from germline, CDR1 is SGHRS and CDR2 is YFSETQ. CDR3 amino acids: CASSLAPDTDTQYF. The CDR3 DNA follows: TGCGCCAGCAGCTTGGCCCCTGACACAGATACGCAGTATTTT. The full variable domain, completed using reference TRBV5-1 and TRBJ2-3, is KAGVTQTPRYLIKTRGQQVTLSCSPISGHRSVSWYQQTPGQGLQFLFEYFSETQRNKGNFPGRFSGRQFSNSRSEMNVSTLELGDSALYLCASSLAPDTDTQYFGPGTRLTVL.

This clonotype has more than one count but fewer than ten. This rearrangement joins TRBV12-3 or TRBV12-4 to TRBJ2-7, with TRBD2 identical over 10 bases. This CDR3 has 15 residues. Trimming took 4 bases from V and 0 from J; bases not matched to a gene: 3. The CDR3 nucleotides read TGTGCCAGCAGTTCGGGACTAGCGCTCTCCTACGAGCAGTACTTC. It is translated as CASSSGLALSYEQYF.

This clonotype was seen a handful of times. The CDR3 region has the DNA TGTGCCATCAGTGAAGCGGGGGGATATGGCTACACCTTC. Protein product: CAISEAGGYGYTF. This chain connects TRBV10-3 to TRBJ1-2; tentative D call: TRBD1 (5 bases). Looked up from germline, CDR1 is ENHRY and CDR2 is SYGVKD. V was pared by 3 bases and J by 5 bases, with 10 bases between. CDR3 length: 13 amino acids.

This clonotype showed up just a few times. The chain recombines TRBV7-3 with TRBJ2-7; tentatively, D is TRBD1 (5 bases). V was pared by 3 bases and J by 1 base, with 10 bases between. Germline loops: CDR1 SGHTA, CDR2 FQGTGA. The CDR3 is 14 residues long. The CDR3 DNA is TGTGCCAGCAGCTTCGACAGTCAATCCTACGAGCAGTACTTC. Translation: CASSFDSQSYEQYF.

This chain joins TRBV29-1 and TRBJ2-1; 13 bases agree with TRBD2. J lost 8 bases, V lost 1 base, and 5 bases had no gene match. This CDR3 has 15 residues. Looked up from germline, CDR1 is SQVTM and CDR2 is ANQGSEA. The CDR3 region is CSVEVGTSGNDEQFF. As DNA, the CDR3 is TGCAGCGTTGAAGTTGGGACTAGCGGGAACGATGAGCAGTTCTTC.

The chain joins TRBV29-1 to TRBJ2-5; D not resolved. The CDR3 has 11 residues. Germline lookup yields CDR1 SQVTM and CDR2 ANQGSEA. Trimming took 5 bases from V and 5 from J, leaving 9 bases between them. The CDR3 region is CSVWVGETQYF. The CDR3 DNA is TGCAGCGTTTGGGTAGGGGAGACCCAGTACTTC.

This clonotype occurred a few times. This rearrangement joins TRBV10-3 to TRBJ2-1, with 7 positions matching TRBD2. The CDR3 has 14 amino acids. Germline CDR1 is ENHRY and CDR2 is SYGVKD. The trim removed 4 bases at V and 8 bases at J, leaving 8 bases unmatched. The CDR3 coding sequence is TGTGCCATCAGTGGGGGCGGGAGCCTTTATGAGCAGTTCTTC. Residues: CAISGGGSLYEQFF.

In this sample, this clonotype turned up once. The gene calls are TRBV12-3 or TRBV12-4 and TRBJ2-4; 13 bases map to TRBD2. The CDR3 covers 17 residues. The ends lost 3 bases at V and 5 bases at J; junction bases unmatched: 7. The CDR3: CASSFRRTSGSQNIQYF. CDR3 nucleotide sequence: TGTGCCAGCAGTTTTCGACGGACTAGCGGGAGCCAAAACATTCAGTACTTC.

This chain connects TRBV6-5 to TRBJ2-6; weak D call: TRBD2 (5 bases). The V end was cut by 2 bases, the J end by 0 bases, with 8 bases between. This CDR3 comprises 16 residues. Looked up from germline, CDR1 is MNHEY and CDR2 is SVGAGI. CDR3 in DNA: TGTGCCAGCAGTTACACTAGTCTCTCTGGGGCCAACGTCCTGACTTTC. Translating it yields CASSYTSLSGANVLTF.

The rearrangement joins TRBV20-1 to TRBJ2-1; D could derive from TRBD1 or TRBD2 (7 bases each). CDR3 length: 14 amino acids. V was trimmed by 6 bases and J by 1 base, leaving 13 bases between them. Germline-derived CDR1 and CDR2 are DFQATT and SNEGSKA (reference sequence). The DNA for the CDR3 is TGCAGTGCCACAGCGGGACAGTCCTACAATGAGCAGTTCTTC. Translation: CSATAGQSYNEQFF.